What follows is one TCR beta chain and its context. The antigen remains unidentified. These data come from a study of response to subunit inactivated influenza vaccine. General study findings and limits: The authors suggested that every seasonal influenza vaccination recruits few new T cells.

CDR1 and CDR2 from the germline V gene are SGHVS and FQNEAQ. Deletions cut 0 bases from V and 8 bases from J, with 20 bases between. The CDR3 spans 17 residues. TCRdb passed the RT-PCR reads through MiXCR, listing each CDR3 protein once. Of a few hundred thousand distinct CDR3 sequences in the sample, 21% were seen once. This receptor was identified in a man aged 45 to 75 who received an inactivated influenza vaccine. The chain is built from TRBV7-8 and TRBJ2-1; a possible D gene is TRBD1 (8 bases). Sample: PBMCs from blood, taken less than 22 months after vaccination. The CDR3 protein is CASSLAGGTGGLDEQFF. CDR3 coding DNA: TGTGCCAGCAGCTTAGCCGGGGGGACAGGAGGTTTGGATGAGCAGTTCTTC.